There are many counts of the clone carrying this T cell receptor (beta chain). Time point described: pre-sensitization, week 0. As for treatment: therapeutic diphenylcyclopropenone sensitization with weekly scalp DPC. Deletions cut 0 bases from V and 0 bases from J, with 12 bases between. Germline V CDR1 and CDR2: SGHDN, FVKESK. This CDR3 spans 17 amino acids. This sample is drawn from a study of human T cells and chemical hapten exposure. Study in general: 2% DPC was applied to roughly 2 cm by roughly 2 cm of upper inner arm skin for sensitization.

TCRdb reanalysed the RACE reads using MiXCR and keeps one entry per CDR3 protein. The table lists around 380,000 distinct CDR3 sequences, around 5.5% of them singletons, with around 8% in the top ten. This TCR was recovered from a young woman with alopecia areata. Some clones in this sample may be carry-over from other donors' samples. The chain carries TRBV14 and TRBJ1-5; no reliable D call. The specimen was whole blood, collected in connection with sensitization to the hapten diphenylcyclopropenone (DPC). The CDR3 DNA is TGTGCCAGCAGCCAAGATGCTCGGGGTCTTAGCAATCAGCCCCAGCATTTT. Translated, it gives CASSQDARGLSNQPQHF.